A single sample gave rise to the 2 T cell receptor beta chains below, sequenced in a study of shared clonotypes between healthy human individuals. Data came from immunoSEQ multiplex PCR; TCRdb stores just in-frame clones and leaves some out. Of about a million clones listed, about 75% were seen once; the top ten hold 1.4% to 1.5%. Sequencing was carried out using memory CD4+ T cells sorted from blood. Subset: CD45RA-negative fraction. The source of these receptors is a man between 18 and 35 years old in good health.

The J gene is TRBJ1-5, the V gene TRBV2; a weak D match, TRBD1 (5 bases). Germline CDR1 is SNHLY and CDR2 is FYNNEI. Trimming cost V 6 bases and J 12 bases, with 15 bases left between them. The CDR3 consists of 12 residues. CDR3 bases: TGTGCCAGCAGCCGAGGGGCGGGGAACCAGCATTTT. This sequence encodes CASSRGAGNQHF.

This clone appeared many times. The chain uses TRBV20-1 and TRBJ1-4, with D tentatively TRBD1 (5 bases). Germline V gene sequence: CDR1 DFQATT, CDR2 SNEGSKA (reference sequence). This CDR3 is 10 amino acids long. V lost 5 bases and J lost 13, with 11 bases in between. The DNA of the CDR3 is TGCAGTGCTGGGGCGGGGGGACTGTTTTTT. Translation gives CSAGAGGLFF.